This T cell receptor (beta chain) was captured by sequencing in a study of OX40 agonist ivuxolimab in advanced cancers. Regarding the study in general: Ivuxolimab was an agonistic, fully human IgG2 monoclonal antibody directed against OX40 (CD134), a costimulatory receptor. Intravenous ivuxolimab was administered to patients every 2 weeks at six dose levels: 0.01, 0.1, 0.3, 1.5, 3 and 10 mg/kg. Of the roughly 53 patients in dose escalation, about 20 had hepatocellular carcinoma, some 15 had melanoma, 9 had renal cell carcinoma and 9 had head and neck cancer. A male proportion of roughly 80% and a mean age of approximately 60 years, ranging from roughly 23 to 80, were recorded for the dose-escalation cohort. Prior anti-PD-1, anti-PD-L1 or anti-CTLA-4 therapy was permitted, and checkpoint inhibitors had been received by roughly 42% of dose-escalation patients. Partial responses occurred in three dose-escalation patients, of whom one had hepatocellular carcinoma and two had cutaneous melanoma. The point of sequencing TCRbeta in the periphery was to test whether ivuxolimab changed TCR sequence diversity and drove clonal T-cell expansion. The paper describes the monotherapy dose-escalation part (N = 52 patients) of the phase I trial of ivuxolimab.

Germline trimming: 5 bases from V, 2 bases from J; junction bases outside gene matches: 5. The CDR3 runs 15 amino acids, cysteine and phenylalanine included. Only the CDR3 part of the read is kept: 45 bases, read in frame from the first base. The CDR1 and CDR2 encoded by the germline V gene are KGHSH and LQKENI. Genomic DNA was extracted from sorted cells for sequencing of the TCRbeta CDR3 region. TCRbeta CDR3 regions were sequenced using the immunoSEQ Assay. TCRdb retrieved this table from immuneACCESS and kept in-frame rearrangements only. Not all clones are present; in checked studies, unresolved V genes account for under half, and no reason is known for the remainder. Recorded for this sample are almost 35,000 clones; around 86% of them occurred a single time. Together, the top ten hold 1.2% to 1.5% of the sample. What the work shows at the level of the full study, not this receptor alone: At doses of 0.1 to 3.0 mg/kg, clonal expansion of both CD4+ and CD8+ T cells in blood was seen between baseline and week 6. The antigen specificity of the peripheral T cells that underwent clonal expansion was not determined. After ivuxolimab, expanded clones were on average more numerous among CD8+ T cells than among CD4+ T cells. Low levels of normalized T-cell clonal expansion were also seen in some patients who did not respond. In the 0.1-3.0 mg/kg groups, partial responders had among the lowest normalized peripheral clonal expansion, particularly in CD8+ T cells.

Patients with a history of autoimmune disease or receiving systemic immunosuppression were excluded from the trial. Peripheral blood for TCR sequencing was collected from all dose cohorts at baseline, on cycle 4 day 1, and on cycle 7 day 1. Samples came from an open-label, multicenter, first-in-human phase I dose-escalation trial of ivuxolimab. The trial enrolled adults with locally advanced or metastatic head and neck squamous cell, hepatocellular, melanoma or renal cell carcinoma. CD4+ and CD8+ T cells were sorted separately from peripheral blood before TCR sequencing. As to this clone: The specificity of this receptor is unknown. Base qualities are not at hand, and no much larger clone is one base apart.

Sequenced material: CD4+ or CD8+ T cells sorted from blood, taken in a trial of the OX40 agonist ivuxolimab. This chain joins TRBV18 to TRBJ2-1, with 8 bases in between that match TRBD1. The source is an adult with an advanced solid tumor such as melanoma, head and neck, liver or kidney cancer. In nucleotides, the sequence is TGTGCCAGCTCAGGGGGACAGGAGACCTACAATGAGCAGTTCTTC. Its translation is CASSGGQETYNEQFF.